This TCR beta chain was sequenced during a study of blood T cell repertoires in COVID-19. Study information: COVID-19 samples collected from the United States, Italy and Spain covered acute and convalescent phases. T cells, B-cell-depleted T cells, or PBMCs supplied cDNA or gDNA.

Data came from immunoSEQ multiplex PCR; TCRdb stores just in-frame clones and leaves some out. The repertoire includes a few hundred thousand clones, roughly nine tenths of them detected once, and approximately 3.7% sits in the top ten. CDR1 and CDR2 (germline): SGHRS, YFSETQ. The junction had 7 bases not matched to a gene; V was cut back by 0 bases and J by 1 base. This CDR3 is built from 17 residues. This clone was seen once. Sequencing was performed on peripheral blood. The clonotype was recovered from a man between 60 and 70 years old who had recovered from COVID-19. This rearrangement joins TRBV5-1 to TRBJ2-3; 8 nucleotides line up with TRBD2. CDR3 sequence reads: CASSLGSGTRGTDTQYF. CDR3 nucleotide sequence: TGCGCCAGCAGCTTGGGGTCCGGGACTAGGGGCACAGATACGCAGTATTTT.